The sample holds a few counts of the clone carrying this T cell receptor (beta chain). This specimen belongs to a study of blood T cell repertoires in COVID-19. As handled by the study authors: Amplified reference gene primers provided the basis for estimating nucleated cell counts. The data were produced by immunoSEQ multiplex PCR, yet TCRdb's version contains in-frame clones alone and is incomplete. V, J and clone size were drawn from that table, and D and trimming were deduced from the DNA. This sample has 300,000 or so clones, with 70% to 90% found just once. This receptor was obtained from a man in his 70s with acute or convalescent COVID-19. The sample was peripheral blood.

The CDR3 coding sequence is TGTGCCAGCAGTTTAAAGCTAGCGGGAACCTACGAGCAGTACTTC. Translating it yields CASSLKLAGTYEQYF. The chain joins TRBV27 to TRBJ2-7; 9 bases match TRBD2. Germline lookup yields CDR1 MNHEY and CDR2 SMNVEV (reference sequence). V lost 2 bases, J lost 2 bases, and 4 bases stayed unmatched. This CDR3 is built from 15 residues.